A single sample gave rise to the 20 T cell receptor beta chains below, sequenced in a study of OX40 agonist ivuxolimab in advanced cancers. This table comes from immunoSEQ multiplex PCR, and its TCRdb copy is limited to in-frame clones, with some not included. The sample shows 75,000 to 90,000 clones, approximately 90% of them seen only once. The material was CD4+ or CD8+ T cells sorted from blood, obtained in a trial of the OX40 agonist ivuxolimab. Source of these receptors: an adult with an advanced solid tumor such as melanoma, head and neck, liver or kidney cancer.

The rearrangement uses TRBV6-1 and TRBJ2-2, with TRBD2 as a possible D gene (6 bases). Trimming left V 3 bases short and J 6 bases short, with 11 bases between. Germline values: CDR1 MNHNS, CDR2 SASEGT. The CDR3 is 14 amino acids. The CDR3 nucleotides read TGTGCCAGCAGTGAGCGGGGAATGGCCGGGGAGCTGTTTTTT. Translated: CASSERGMAGELFF.

The genes are TRBV5-1 and TRBJ2-2; 8 bases fit TRBD2. The CDR3 covers 15 residues. J was trimmed by 4 bases and V by 6 bases; bases with no gene match: 8. Germline V CDR1 and CDR2: SGHRS, YFSETQ. As DNA, the CDR3 is TGCGCCAGCATGACTCTCACTAGCGGCACCGGGGAGCTGTTTTTT. Protein: CASMTLTSGTGELFF.

J is TRBJ2-6 and V is TRBV4-2; D might be TRBD1 (5 bases). CDR3 length: 19 residues. Germline V gene data show CDR1 as LGHNA and CDR2 as YNFKEQ. The V end lost 0 bases, the J end lost 0 bases, and 15 bases lay between the germline ends. CDR3 protein: CASSQDAGPPLSGANVLTF. For the CDR3, the DNA is TGTGCCAGCAGCCAAGATGCAGGGCCCCCCCTCTCTGGGGCCAACGTCCTGACTTTC.

The chain employs TRBV7-2 and TRBJ2-2; TRBD2 matches 8 bases. The V and J ends lost 8 bases and 8 bases, in that order; junction bases with no gene match: 7. Germline CDR1 reads SGHTA; CDR2 reads FQGNSA. The CDR3 extends over 13 amino acids. CDR3 residues: CASLAAGVGELFF. The CDR3 bases are TGTGCCAGCCTTGCAGCGGGAGTTGGGGAGCTGTTTTTT.

This chain joins TRBV28 and TRBJ2-7; D may be TRBD2 (5 bases). Germline CDR1 reads MDHEN; CDR2 reads SYDVKM. Trimming stripped 7 bases from V and 7 bases from J, with 20 bases between. The CDR3 runs to 14 residues. The CDR3 DNA reads TGTGCCAGCATCAAAGGACTGGGCCGTTATGAGCAGTACTTC. Amino acid sequence: CASIKGLGRYEQYF.

The chain recombines TRBV2 with TRBJ1-4; possible D gene TRBD1, 6 bases. CDR1 SNHLY and CDR2 FYNNEI come from the germline V gene. The CDR3 length is 15 residues. Trimming took off 6 bases at V and 4 bases at J, with 15 bases between the two ends. The CDR3 DNA is TGTGCCAGCAGGGGGGCCGTGTCAAGTAATGAAAAACTGTTTTTT. It yields the protein CASRGAVSSNEKLFF.

The rearrangement links TRBV5-5 to TRBJ2-3; 7 bases map to TRBD1. After removal of 2 bases from V and 4 bases from J, the junction contained 4 bases not matched to a gene. There are 14 residues in the CDR3. From germline, CDR1 is SGHKS and CDR2 YYEKEE (reference sequence). CDR3 amino acids: CASSLGGAADTQYF. The CDR3 coding sequence is TGTGCCAGCAGCTTAGGGGGCGCCGCAGATACGCAGTATTTT.

This chain links TRBV19 with TRBJ2-5; TRBD1 might be the D (6 bases). The CDR3 totals 14 residues. The V end was cut by 5 bases, the J end by 4 bases, with 14 bases between. CDR1 LNHDA and CDR2 SQIVND come from the germline V gene (reference sequence). The CDR3 is CASSPGRGGETQYF. In nucleotides, the CDR3 is TGTGCCAGTAGTCCGGGCAGGGGTGGAGAGACCCAGTACTTC.

The rearrangement uses TRBV6-5 and TRBJ1-4; D is unresolved. V shed 0 bases and J shed 7 bases, with 12 bases lying between them. This CDR3 contains 15 residues. In germline, CDR1 is MNHEY, CDR2 SVGAGI. The CDR3 DNA reads TGTGCCAGCAGTTACTCGTTCGGATCGGGTGAAAAACTGTTTTTT. Translated: CASSYSFGSGEKLFF.

The chain links TRBV11-3 to TRBJ1-1, with no clear D. There are 13 residues in the CDR3. In germline, CDR1 is SGHNT, CDR2 YENEEA. Trimming stripped 3 bases from V and 1 base from J, with 6 bases between. CDR3 DNA sequence: TGTGCCAGCAGCTTCGGCACGAACACTGAAGCTTTCTTT. Translated: CASSFGTNTEAFF.

This rearrangement joins TRBV5-1 to TRBJ2-2; no reliable D call. CDR3 size: 16 residues. The V gene's germline CDR1 is SGHRS and CDR2 YFSETQ. V was clipped by 4 bases and J by 0 bases, with 13 bases between them. The CDR3 DNA follows: TGCGCCAGCAGCCCTATGGCGCGCGCGAACACCGGGGAGCTGTTTTTT. Protein product: CASSPMARANTGELFF.

The V and J genes are TRBV6-6 and TRBJ2-5; the match to TRBD2 covers 7 bases. The V gene end was trimmed by 5 bases and the J gene end by 5 bases; junction bases not matched to a gene: 11. Germline CDR1 reads MNHNY; CDR2 reads SVGAGI (reference sequence). This CDR3 is built from 15 residues. CDR3 nucleotide sequence: TGTGCCAGCAGTCCCTATAGCGGGTGGATGGAGACCCAGTACTTC. The encoded protein is CASSPYSGWMETQYF.

This clone was detected only a few times. The rearrangement joins TRBV2 to TRBJ2-3, with 13 nucleotides matching TRBD2. This CDR3 comprises 18 residues. Germline CDR1 is SNHLY and CDR2 is FYNNEI. Unmatched junction bases numbered 10, after V lost 5 bases and J lost 2 bases. In DNA form, the CDR3 reads TGTGCCAGCAGTTCGTTAGCCGGACTAGCGGGGGACACAGATACGCAGTATTTT. It is translated as CASSSLAGLAGDTDTQYF.

In the case of this clone: Sequence at one end of the junction differs from germline and may be a read error. This chain joins TRBV11-2 and TRBJ2-3, with 8 bases lining up with TRBD2. The germline V gene encodes CDR1 SGHAT and CDR2 FQNNGV. The CDR3 has 14 amino acids. In nucleotides, the CDR3 is TGTGTCAGCATTTCGGGGGGGCGCTGGGATACGCAGTATTTT. This sequence encodes CVSISGGRWDTQYF.

The CDR3 DNA is TGTGCCAGTAGTATTTCTTGGGGGCGGGAGCAGTTCTTC. Translated, it gives CASSISWGREQFF. The chain couples TRBV19 to TRBJ2-1; TRBD1 might be the D (6 bases). There are 13 residues in the CDR3. V gave up 3 bases and J gave up 10 bases, with 13 bases separating them. Germline V gives CDR1 LNHDA, CDR2 SQIVND (reference sequence).

The chain uses TRBV10-3 and TRBJ2-6; perhaps TRBD1 as D (6 bases). This CDR3 contains 18 residues. V lost 0 bases and J 4 bases, leaving 16 bases between the germline ends. Germline V lookup: CDR1 ENHRY, CDR2 SYGVKD. The CDR3, as DNA: TGTGCCATCAGTGAGTCAGCAGGGGCCGCGCCCGGGGCCAACGTCCTGACTTTC. Protein sequence: CAISESAGAAPGANVLTF.

This chain uses TRBV10-3 with TRBJ2-1; maybe TRBD1 (6 bases). Trimming took 8 bases from V and 7 from J, leaving 15 bases between them. The CDR3 runs 13 residues. Germline values: CDR1 ENHRY, CDR2 SYGVKD. The CDR3 here is CAISQGRMNEQFF. In nucleotides, the CDR3 is TGTGCCATCTCACAGGGCAGGATGAATGAGCAGTTCTTC.

The rearrangement joins TRBV5-1 to TRBJ2-7; TRBD1 aligns across 11 bases. Germline V gene sequence: CDR1 SGHRS, CDR2 YFSETQ. This CDR3 region has 15 residues. The trim removed 4 bases at V and 6 bases at J, leaving 9 bases unmatched. This chain's CDR3 is CASSPLAGQGVEQYF. CDR3 sequence (DNA): TGCGCCAGCAGCCCCCTGGCGGGACAGGGGGTCGAGCAGTACTTC.

The chain has TRBV10-3 and TRBJ1-5; TRBD1 aligns across 9 bases. Germline CDR1 ENHRY, CDR2 SYGVKD. The CDR3 contains 14 residues. The J segment lost 7 bases and the V segment lost 4 bases, leaving 5 bases of the junction unmatched. The CDR3 region has the DNA TGTGCCATCAGTGTCGAAACAGGGGGCCAGCCCCAGCATTTT. This translates into CAISVETGGQPQHF.

The chain is built from TRBV5-1 and TRBJ2-2; D is possibly TRBD1 or TRBD2 (5 bases each). CDR3 size: 15 residues. The V end was cut by 0 bases, the J end by 6 bases, with 12 bases between. The germline CDR1 and CDR2 sequences are SGHRS and YFSETQ. The CDR3 DNA reads TGCGCCAGCAGCTTGGCCCCTCTGGGGGCCGGGGAGCTGTTTTTT. The encoded protein is CASSLAPLGAGELFF.